The clone carrying this TCR beta chain showed up just a few times. The data were taken from a study of OX40 agonist ivuxolimab in advanced cancers. Looked up from germline, CDR1 is SGHVS and CDR2 is FNYEAQ. V was clipped by 5 bases and J by 7 bases; unmatched bases: 5. The CDR3 has 13 amino acids. Clones were read by immunoSEQ multiplex PCR, and TCRdb kept only the in-frame ones, dropping some. This table has over 60,000 clones, around 94% appearing once. Sequencing was performed on CD4+ or CD8+ T cells sorted from blood, taken in a trial of the OX40 agonist ivuxolimab. The receptor's source is an adult with an advanced solid tumor such as melanoma, head and neck, liver or kidney cancer. The chain recombines TRBV7-6 with TRBJ2-7; 10 nucleotides match TRBD1. The CDR3 is CASSRQGAEEQYF. The CDR3 DNA follows: TGTGCCAGCAGCCGACAGGGGGCGGAAGAGCAGTACTTC.